These 3 T cell receptor beta chains share one sample of origin, sequenced in a study of T cells in women clearing cervical HPV infection (dated by TCRdb to between 2018 and 2020). To prepare the library, the immunoSEQ multiplex PCR assay was applied. Sourced from immuneACCESS, this table was stored by TCRdb with only in-frame sequences that have V and J called. A share of the clones is absent; for the studies checked, an unresolved V gene accounts for under half, and the remainder has no known explanation. For this sample, the table gives 31,000 or so clones. The ten largest clones capture 4.3% of the sample. The sample consisted of blood buffy coat. Every receptor here comes from a woman between 18 and 75 years old with a cervical HPV16 infection that either progressed to CIN3+ or cleared (not recorded which).

Details on this clone: The CDR3 goes on 3 residues after the read ends, and that part is filled in from the germline J gene. The chain combines TRBV19 with TRBJ1-1, with a possible D match to TRBD1 (6 bases). This CDR3 region has 15 residues. V was trimmed by 0 bases and J by 1 base, leaving 9 bases between them. Per germline, CDR1 LNHDA and CDR2 SQIVND (reference sequence). The CDR3 here is CASSIEGQSNTEAFF. The sequenced CDR3 bases are TGTGCCAGTAGTATAGAAGGACAGTCGAACACTGAA.

A remark on this clone: The read halts 3 residues ahead of the CDR3 end, with the missing end drawn from the germline J gene. This chain joins TRBV18 and TRBJ1-2; D is undetermined. The CDR3 is 13 amino acids. Germline loops: CDR1 KGHSH, CDR2 LQKENI. V lost 1 base and J 6 bases, leaving 9 bases between the germline ends. The CDR3 is CASSPQPGDGYTF. The CDR3 DNA, read in part, is TGTGCCAGCTCACCACAGCCCGGGGATGGC.

Comments on this clone: The CDR3 end lies 3 residues beyond the end of the read and is filled in from the germline J gene. The identical CDR3 is also encoded by other nucleotide sequences in the sample. V and J are TRBV2 and TRBJ1-3; D is ambiguous. CDR1 is SNHLY and CDR2 is FYNNEI in the germline V gene. V lost 5 bases and J lost 4, with 6 bases in between. This CDR3 is built from 12 residues. The CDR3 region is CASSRQGNTIYF. The DNA read from the CDR3 is TGTGCCAGCAGTAGGCAGGGAAACACC.